This T cell receptor beta chain was sequenced for a study of blood T cell repertoires in COVID-19. Clones were read by immunoSEQ multiplex PCR, and TCRdb kept only the in-frame ones, dropping some. The sample includes about 150,000 clones, over 70% of them seen just once. Sequenced sample: peripheral blood. The origin of this receptor is a man aged 80 or over with acute or convalescent COVID-19.

The DNA for the CDR3 is TGTGCCAGCAGCCTCCGACTACTTACCTACAATGAGCAGTTCTTC. Encoded protein: CASSLRLLTYNEQFF. This chain links TRBV3-1 (or the pseudogene TRBV3-2) with TRBJ2-1; a possible D gene is TRBD2 (5 bases). With 4 bases removed from V and 2 bases from J, the gap between germline ends came to 12 bases. This CDR3 has 15 amino acids. The V gene's germline CDR1 is LGHDT and CDR2 YNNKEL (reference sequence).